The next 21 T cell receptor beta chains were all read from a single sample in a study of cytomegalovirus exposure and HLA in healthy donors. PCR was performed using 60 Vbeta and 13 Jbeta primers. Only in-frame clones appear in the TCRdb table, and some are missing; sequencing was by immunoSEQ multiplex PCR. This table has some 210,000 clones, over 60% appearing once. Specimen: PBMCs. The receptor source for this set is a woman aged 25 to 45 in good health and CMV-seropositive.

V gene TRBV28 combines with J gene TRBJ2-7, with D perhaps TRBD2 (5 bases). The CDR3 extends over 13 amino acids. Trimming pared 6 bases from V and 2 bases from J, leaving 11 bases between. Germline V lookup: CDR1 MDHEN, CDR2 SYDVKM. CDR3 DNA: TGTGCCAGCAGGCCGCGGGTTCCCTACGAGCAGTACTTC. Translated: CASRPRVPYEQYF. Variable domain in full (rest from reference TRBV28 and TRBJ2-7): DVKVTQSSRYLVKRTGEKVFLECVQDMDHENMFWYRQDPGLGLRLIYFSYDVKMKEKGDIPEGYSVSREKKERFSLILESASTNQTSMYLCASRPRVPYEQYFGPGTRLTVT.

The rearrangement uses TRBV30 and TRBJ2-7, with a tentative D call TRBD2 (5 bases). V was trimmed by 2 bases and J by 1 base, leaving 9 bases between them. This CDR3 is 13 amino acids long. Germline CDR1 is GTSNPN and CDR2 is SVGIG (reference sequence). The CDR3 spells CAWSRGNSYEQYF. The CDR3 DNA sequence: TGTGCCTGGAGTCGGGGAAATTCCTACGAGCAGTACTTC.

The chain links TRBV15 to TRBJ1-1, with unresolved D. V was cut by 1 base and J by 4 bases, with 4 bases left in between. The CDR3 has 12 amino acids. Germline V gene data show CDR1 as LNHNV and CDR2 as YYDKDF (reference sequence). This chain's CDR3 is CATSRVGTEAFF. CDR3 nucleotides: TGTGCCACCAGCAGAGTCGGCACTGAAGCTTTCTTT.

The gene calls are TRBV11-3 and TRBJ2-5; 13 positions agree with TRBD2. Trimming took 2 bases from V and 4 from J; bases not matched to a gene: 7. CDR3 length: 17 residues. Germline V gene sequence: CDR1 SGHNT, CDR2 YENEEA. The DNA of the CDR3 is TGTGCCAGCAGCTTAACTAGCGGGAGGGCCCGGATAGAGACCCAGTACTTC. The encoded protein is CASSLTSGRARIETQYF.

This clone was recorded once. The chain combines TRBV12-5 with TRBJ2-2; no definite D call. This CDR3 spans 13 amino acids. V lost 8 bases to trimming and J lost 0 bases, with 7 bases between them. Per germline, CDR1 LGHNT and CDR2 FRNRAP. The CDR3 sequence is CASTHTNTGELFF. As DNA, the CDR3 is TGTGCTAGTACACATACGAACACCGGGGAGCTGTTTTTT.

This sequence joins TRBV7-3 and TRBJ2-1; TRBD1 aligns across 10 bases. The CDR3 is 15 amino acids. Germline CDR1 reads SGHTA; CDR2 reads FQGTGA. V shed 5 bases, J shed 6 bases, and the junction held 7 bases outside the gene matches. CDR3 loop: CASSARRTGGNEQFF. For the CDR3, the DNA is TGTGCCAGCAGCGCACGCCGGACAGGGGGCAATGAGCAGTTCTTC. Supplemented by reference TRBV7-3 and TRBJ2-1, the full variable domain reads GAGVSQTPSNKVTEKGKYVELRCDPISGHTALYWYRQSLGQGPEFLIYFQGTGAADDSGLPNDRFFAVRPEGSVSTLKIQRTERGDSAVYLCASSARRTGGNEQFFGPGTRLTVL.

The V call is TRBV10-3, the J call TRBJ2-3; TRBD2 is a possible D gene (5 bases). V dropped 0 bases and J dropped 0 bases, with 13 bases sitting between them. From germline, CDR1 is ENHRY and CDR2 SYGVKD. The CDR3 runs 17 residues. CDR3 bases: TGTGCCATCAGTGAGTCTGCACGGGATTTAAGCACAGATACGCAGTATTTT. Its translation is CAISESARDLSTDTQYF.

The chain is built from TRBV19 and TRBJ1-5, with 12 bases aligning to TRBD1. This CDR3 has 16 residues. In germline, CDR1 is LNHDA, CDR2 SQIVND (reference sequence). Germline trimming cut 8 bases from V and 5 bases from J; bases unmatched to any gene: 10. CDR3 in amino acids: CASGPGQGAVYQPQHF. In nucleotides, the CDR3 is TGTGCCAGTGGACCGGGACAGGGGGCGGTCTATCAGCCCCAGCATTTT. Based on the CDR3 plus reference TRBV19 and TRBJ1-5, the full variable domain is DGGITQSPKYLFRKEGQNVTLSCEQNLNHDAMYWYRQDPGQGLRLIYYSQIVNDFQKGDIAEGYSVSREKKESFPLTVTSAQKNPTAFYLCASGPGQGAVYQPQHFGDGTRLSIL.

The rearrangement joins TRBV5-4 to TRBJ2-3; TRBD2 might be the D (5 bases). This CDR3 contains 16 residues. Between the trimmed V and J ends, which lost 1 base and 0 bases, there was a span of 12 bases. Germline CDR1 SGHNT, CDR2 YYREEE (reference sequence). The CDR3 is CASSLSTRTSTDTQYF. CDR3 nucleotide sequence: TGTGCCAGCAGCTTGTCGACCCGGACTAGCACAGATACGCAGTATTTT.

The chain joins TRBV7-8 to TRBJ1-5; TRBD1 agrees at 8 bases. Germline lookup yields CDR1 SGHVS and CDR2 FQNEAQ. V gave up 5 bases and J gave up 6 bases; unmatched junction bases: 6. The CDR3 has 14 amino acids. Here the CDR3 DNA reads TGTGCCAGCAGCCCCACAGGGGGGAGTCAGCCCCAGCATTTT. It translates to CASSPTGGSQPQHF. The full variable domain, its missing parts supplied by reference TRBV7-8 and TRBJ1-5, is GAGVSQSPRYKVAKRGQDVALRCDPISGHVSLFWYQQALGQGPEFLTYFQNEAQLDKSGLPSDRFFAERPEGSVSTLKIQRTQQEDSAVYLCASSPTGGSQPQHFGDGTRLSIL.

The sample holds a few counts of this clone. The chain joins TRBV18 to TRBJ2-1, with a possible D match to TRBD2 (5 bases). Germline values: CDR1 KGHSH, CDR2 LQKENI. V was clipped by 4 bases and J by 6 bases, with 16 bases between them. There are 15 residues in the CDR3. Written as DNA, the CDR3 is TGTGCCAGCTCACGAGGGCCTACTGAACTCAATGAGCAGTTCTTC. Translated: CASSRGPTELNEQFF.

This chain joins TRBV7-2 and TRBJ2-3; TRBD1 might be the D (6 bases). The CDR3 runs 15 residues. Between the trimmed V and J ends, which lost 5 bases and 1 base, there was a span of 13 bases. Germline CDR1 is SGHTA and CDR2 is FQGNSA. CDR3 sequence reads: CASSPRQDGTDTQYF. Written as DNA, the CDR3 is TGTGCCAGCAGCCCCAGACAGGATGGCACAGATACGCAGTATTTT.

The chain has TRBV5-6 and TRBJ2-5, with TRBD1 identical over 7 bases. V was clipped by 3 bases and J by 5 bases; unmatched bases: 10. CDR1 is SGHDT and CDR2 is YYEEEE in the germline V gene. CDR3 length: 15 amino acids. The CDR3 nucleotides are TGTGCCAGCAGCTCACCCGACAGGGTTTACGAGACCCAGTACTTC. This gives the protein CASSSPDRVYETQYF.

This clone was recorded a few times. The genes are TRBV28 and TRBJ2-3, with D maybe TRBD1 (6 bases). There are 15 residues in the CDR3. Trimming cost V 1 base and J 1 base, with 9 bases left between them. Germline values: CDR1 MDHEN, CDR2 SYDVKM. The CDR3 loop is CASSLLAGGTDTQYF. The DNA of the CDR3 is TGTGCCAGCAGTTTATTGGCAGGGGGCACAGATACGCAGTATTTT.

CDR3 sequence (DNA): TGTGCCAGCAGCTTAGACAGGACATACGGCGGAGCCAAAAACATTCAGTACTTC. Encoded protein: CASSLDRTYGGAKNIQYF. The rearrangement joins TRBV7-2 to TRBJ2-4; possible D gene TRBD1, 5 bases. Trimming took 1 base from V and 0 from J, leaving 16 bases between them. Germline V gene lookup returns CDR1 SGHTA and CDR2 FQGNSA. This CDR3 has 18 amino acids.

This chain links TRBV30 with TRBJ2-1; 7 positions agree with TRBD2. The CDR3 is 11 amino acids. Germline-derived CDR1 and CDR2 are GTSNPN and SVGIG (reference sequence). Trimming removed 4 bases from V and 8 bases from J; junction bases left unmatched: 2. CDR3 DNA: TGTGCCTGGAAACGGGAGGATGAGCAGTTCTTC. The encoded protein is CAWKREDEQFF.

A single count supports this clone. The chain recombines TRBV5-1 with TRBJ1-2, with D possibly matching TRBD1 (5 bases). There are 14 residues in the CDR3. V lost 0 bases, J lost 5 bases, and 11 bases lay in between. The germline V gene has CDR1 SGHRS and CDR2 YFSETQ. CDR3 bases: TGCGCCAGCAGCTTGGGATCGGGGGGTTATGGCTACACCTTC. Translating it yields CASSLGSGGYGYTF.

For the CDR3, the DNA is TGTGCCAGCAGCTTAGCGCTGGGGGCCTCCTACGAGCAGTACTTC. Its protein product is CASSLALGASYEQYF. This sequence joins TRBV7-8 and TRBJ2-7; D possibly corresponds to TRBD1 (6 bases). The CDR3 runs to 15 residues. The V gene's germline CDR1 is SGHVS and CDR2 FQNEAQ. V was clipped by 0 bases and J by 0 bases, with 9 bases between them. The variable domain in full, with the rest retrieved from reference TRBV7-8 and TRBJ2-7, is GAGVSQSPRYKVAKRGQDVALRCDPISGHVSLFWYQQALGQGPEFLTYFQNEAQLDKSGLPSDRFFAERPEGSVSTLKIQRTQQEDSAVYLCASSLALGASYEQYFGPGTRLTVT.

This chain joins TRBV28 and TRBJ2-3; 8 nucleotides line up with TRBD2. The CDR3 runs 14 residues. The ends lost 1 base at V and 4 bases at J; junction bases unmatched: 1. CDR1 is MDHEN, CDR2 SYDVKM, per germline. The CDR3 loop is CASSLFGGADTQYF. Written as DNA, the CDR3 is TGTGCCAGCAGTTTATTCGGGGGGGCAGATACGCAGTATTTT. Filled out from reference TRBV28 and TRBJ2-3, the complete variable domain reads DVKVTQSSRYLVKRTGEKVFLECVQDMDHENMFWYRQDPGLGLRLIYFSYDVKMKEKGDIPEGYSVSREKKERFSLILESASTNQTSMYLCASSLFGGADTQYFGPGTRLTVL.

The chain carries TRBV19 and TRBJ1-3, with 7 bases identical to TRBD1. From germline, CDR1 is LNHDA and CDR2 SQIVND (reference sequence). The junction had 5 bases not matched to a gene; V was cut back by 6 bases and J by 0 bases. The CDR3 is 15 residues long. The CDR3 nucleotides are TGTGCCAGTAGGTCGGGACAGATCTCTGGAAACACCATATATTTT. Amino acids: CASRSGQISGNTIYF.

This clone was counted a few times. V and J are TRBV11-3 and TRBJ1-4, with D tentatively TRBD1 (5 bases). In germline, CDR1 is SGHNT, CDR2 YENEEA. The CDR3 has 16 residues. Trimming left V 1 base short and J 8 bases short, with 17 bases between. CDR3 nucleotides: TGTGCCAGCAGCTTAGGTCGACAGCGTGGGTGGGAAAAACTGTTTTTT. It is translated as CASSLGRQRGWEKLFF.